This T cell receptor beta chain stems from a study of chemoradiotherapy in HPV16-positive cancers. Findings and caveats of the study: Better recurrence-free survival went with HPV-responsive T-cell expansion in HPV16-positive patients.

Looked up from germline, CDR1 is SGHVS and CDR2 is FNYEAQ. Deletions cut 1 base from V and 6 bases from J, with 13 bases between. The CDR3 sequence is 15 residues long. Method: immunoSEQ multiplex PCR; TCRdb's copy keeps in-frame clones and lacks some. The table lists around 8,800 clones, about 68% of them singletons. Regarding this clone: The antigen remains unidentified.

The chain couples TRBV7-6 to TRBJ2-1; D is uncertain. The sequence derives from a human donor with HPV-associated anogenital cancer. Material: tumor tissue, obtained from a patient who underwent chemoradiotherapy. CDR3 region: CASSLVSVLGNEQFF. Written as DNA, the CDR3 is TGTGCCAGCAGCTTAGTTTCAGTCTTGGGCAATGAGCAGTTCTTC.